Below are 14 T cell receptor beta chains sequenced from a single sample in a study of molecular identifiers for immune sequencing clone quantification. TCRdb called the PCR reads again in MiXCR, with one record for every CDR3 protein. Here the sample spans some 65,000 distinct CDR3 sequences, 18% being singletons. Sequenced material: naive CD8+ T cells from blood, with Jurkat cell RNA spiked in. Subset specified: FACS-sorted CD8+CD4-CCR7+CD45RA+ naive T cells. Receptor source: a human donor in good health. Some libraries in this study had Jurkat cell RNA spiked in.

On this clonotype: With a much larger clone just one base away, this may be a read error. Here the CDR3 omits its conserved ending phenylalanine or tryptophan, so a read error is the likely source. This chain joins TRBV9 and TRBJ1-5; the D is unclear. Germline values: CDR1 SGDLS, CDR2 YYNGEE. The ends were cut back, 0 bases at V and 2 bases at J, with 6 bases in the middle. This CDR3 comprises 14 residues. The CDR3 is CASSVGTGNQPQHL. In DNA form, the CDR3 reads TGTGCCAGCAGCGTAGGAACAGGCAATCAGCCCCAGCATCTT.

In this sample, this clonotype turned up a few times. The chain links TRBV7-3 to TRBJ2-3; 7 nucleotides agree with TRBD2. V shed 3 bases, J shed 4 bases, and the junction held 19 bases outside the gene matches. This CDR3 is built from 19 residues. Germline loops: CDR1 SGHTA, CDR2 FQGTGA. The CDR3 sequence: CASSFYPSGTAPGADTQYF. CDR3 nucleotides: TGTGCCAGCAGCTTTTATCCCAGCGGGACCGCCCCAGGAGCAGATACGCAGTATTTT. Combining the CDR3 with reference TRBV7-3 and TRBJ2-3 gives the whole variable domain GAGVSQTPSNKVTEKGKYVELRCDPISGHTALYWYRQSLGQGPEFLIYFQGTGAADDSGLPNDRFFAVRPEGSVSTLKIQRTERGDSAVYLCASSFYPSGTAPGADTQYFGPGTRLTVL.

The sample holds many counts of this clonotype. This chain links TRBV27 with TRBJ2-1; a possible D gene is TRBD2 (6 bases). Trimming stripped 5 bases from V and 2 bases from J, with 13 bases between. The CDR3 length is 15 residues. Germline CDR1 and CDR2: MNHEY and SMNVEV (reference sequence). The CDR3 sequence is CASSPLADTYNEQFF. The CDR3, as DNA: TGTGCCAGCAGTCCACTAGCTGATACCTACAATGAGCAGTTCTTC.

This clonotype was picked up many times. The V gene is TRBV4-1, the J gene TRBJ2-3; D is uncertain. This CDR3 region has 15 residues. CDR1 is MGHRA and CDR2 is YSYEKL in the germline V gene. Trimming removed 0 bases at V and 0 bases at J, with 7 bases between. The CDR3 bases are TGCGCCAGCAGCCAAGATCCCGGTAGCACAGATACGCAGTATTTT. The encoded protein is CASSQDPGSTDTQYF.

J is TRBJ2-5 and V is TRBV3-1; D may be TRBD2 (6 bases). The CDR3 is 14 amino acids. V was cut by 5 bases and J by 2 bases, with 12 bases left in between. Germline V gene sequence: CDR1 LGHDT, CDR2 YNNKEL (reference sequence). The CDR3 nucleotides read TGTGCCAGCAGCTCCCCGGGACTGCAAGAGACCCAGTACTTC. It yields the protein CASSSPGLQETQYF.

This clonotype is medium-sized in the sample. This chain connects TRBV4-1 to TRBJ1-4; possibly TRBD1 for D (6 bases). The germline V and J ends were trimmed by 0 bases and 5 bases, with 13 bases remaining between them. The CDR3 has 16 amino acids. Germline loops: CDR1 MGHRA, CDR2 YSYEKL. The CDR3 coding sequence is TGCGCCAGCAGCCAAGATGAGGGACAAGGGAATGAAAAACTGTTTTTT. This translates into CASSQDEGQGNEKLFF.

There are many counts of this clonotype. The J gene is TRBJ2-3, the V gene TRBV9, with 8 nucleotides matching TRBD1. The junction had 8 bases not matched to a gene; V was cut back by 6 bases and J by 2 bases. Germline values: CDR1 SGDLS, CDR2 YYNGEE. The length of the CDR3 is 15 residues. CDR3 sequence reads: CASTGGVISTDTQYF. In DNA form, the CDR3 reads TGTGCCAGCACAGGGGGCGTAATCTCCACAGATACGCAGTATTTT.

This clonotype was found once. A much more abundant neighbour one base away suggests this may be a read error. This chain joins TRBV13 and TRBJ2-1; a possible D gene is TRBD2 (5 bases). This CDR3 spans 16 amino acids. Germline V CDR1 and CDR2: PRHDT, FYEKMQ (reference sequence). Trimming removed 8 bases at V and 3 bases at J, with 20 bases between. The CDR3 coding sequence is TGTGCCAGCCACCAGTCTGTGGGAGAAAACTACAATGAGCAGTTCTTC. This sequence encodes CASHQSVGENYNEQFF. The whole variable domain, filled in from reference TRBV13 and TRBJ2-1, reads AAGVIQSPRHLIKEKRETATLKCYPIPRHDTVYWYQQGPGQDPQFLISFYEKMQSDKGSIPDRFSAQQFSDYHSELNMSSLELGDSALYFCASHQSVGENYNEQFFGPGTRLTVL.

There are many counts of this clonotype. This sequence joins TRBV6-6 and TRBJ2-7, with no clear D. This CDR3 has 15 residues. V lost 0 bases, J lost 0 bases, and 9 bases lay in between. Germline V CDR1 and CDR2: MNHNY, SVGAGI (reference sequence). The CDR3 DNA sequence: TGTGCCAGCAGTTACTCAGTTTCCCTCTCCTACGAGCAGTACTTC. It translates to CASSYSVSLSYEQYF.

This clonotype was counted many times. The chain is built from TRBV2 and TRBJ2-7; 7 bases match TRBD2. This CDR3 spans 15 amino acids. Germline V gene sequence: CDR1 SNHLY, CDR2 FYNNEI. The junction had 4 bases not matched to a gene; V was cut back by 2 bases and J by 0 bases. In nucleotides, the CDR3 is TGTGCCAGCAGTGAATCGGGAGGCCGCTCCTACGAGCAGTACTTC. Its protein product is CASSESGGRSYEQYF. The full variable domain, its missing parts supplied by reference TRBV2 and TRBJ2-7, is EPEVTQTPSHQVTQMGQEVILRCVPISNHLYFYWYRQILGQKVEFLVSFYNNEISEKSEIFDDQFSVERPDGSNFTLKIRSTKLEDSAMYFCASSESGGRSYEQYFGPGTRLTVT.

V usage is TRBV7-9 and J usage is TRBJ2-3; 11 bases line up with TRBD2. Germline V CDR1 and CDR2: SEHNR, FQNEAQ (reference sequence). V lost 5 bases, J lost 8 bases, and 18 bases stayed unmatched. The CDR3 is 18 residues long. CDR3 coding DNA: TGTGCCAGCAGCGATACTAGCGGGGGTAACCCAAATCCAGGTACGCAGTATTTT. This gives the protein CASSDTSGGNPNPGTQYF.

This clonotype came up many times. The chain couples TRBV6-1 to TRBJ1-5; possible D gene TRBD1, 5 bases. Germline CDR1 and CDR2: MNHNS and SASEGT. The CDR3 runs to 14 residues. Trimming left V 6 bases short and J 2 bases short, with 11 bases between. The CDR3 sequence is CASRVGGGNQPQHF. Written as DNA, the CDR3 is TGTGCCAGCAGGGTTGGGGGTGGCAATCAGCCCCAGCATTTT.

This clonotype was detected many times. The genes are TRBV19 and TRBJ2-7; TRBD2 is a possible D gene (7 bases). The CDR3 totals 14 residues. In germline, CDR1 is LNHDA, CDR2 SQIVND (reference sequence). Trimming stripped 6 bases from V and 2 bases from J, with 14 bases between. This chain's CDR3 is CASRARGAAYEQYF. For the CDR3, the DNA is TGTGCCAGTAGGGCCCGGGGGGCAGCCTACGAGCAGTACTTC. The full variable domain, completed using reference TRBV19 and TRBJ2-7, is DGGITQSPKYLFRKEGQNVTLSCEQNLNHDAMYWYRQDPGQGLRLIYYSQIVNDFQKGDIAEGYSVSREKKESFPLTVTSAQKNPTAFYLCASRARGAAYEQYFGPGTRLTVT.

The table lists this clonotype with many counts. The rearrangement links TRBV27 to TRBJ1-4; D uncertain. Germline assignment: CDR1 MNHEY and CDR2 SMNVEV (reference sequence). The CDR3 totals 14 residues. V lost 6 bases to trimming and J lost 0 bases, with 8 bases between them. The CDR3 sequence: CASRTQTTNEKLFF. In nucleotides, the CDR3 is TGTGCCAGCAGAACCCAGACAACTAATGAAAAACTGTTTTTT.